Below are 32 T cell receptor beta chains sequenced from a single sample in a study of T cell responses to AZD1222 COVID-19 vaccine. Method: immunoSEQ multiplex PCR; TCRdb's copy keeps in-frame clones and lacks some. The table includes 140,000 to 150,000 clones, roughly 91% detected once. Sequencing used peripheral blood, obtained on day 0 of AZD1222 vaccination. These receptor sequences come from an adult in good health.

The chain links TRBV7-3 to TRBJ2-3; D perhaps matches TRBD1 (5 bases). The germline gives CDR1 SGHTA, CDR2 FQGTGA. This CDR3 has 13 amino acids. V was clipped by 6 bases and J by 2 bases, with 9 bases between them. CDR3 amino acids: CASRQTATDTQYF. DNA of the CDR3: TGTGCCAGCAGACAGACAGCCACAGATACGCAGTATTTT.

This rearrangement joins TRBV5-1 to TRBJ2-1; TRBD2 matches 10 bases. The germline V gene encodes CDR1 SGHRS and CDR2 YFSETQ. CDR3 length: 19 residues. V lost 0 bases, J lost 4 bases, and 13 bases stayed unmatched. The CDR3 region has the DNA TGCGCCAGCAGCTTGGGGACTAGCGGCCTTGATCCCCGTTACAATGAGCAGTTCTTC. This sequence encodes CASSLGTSGLDPRYNEQFF. The variable domain in full, completed from reference TRBV5-1 and TRBJ2-1, reads KAGVTQTPRYLIKTRGQQVTLSCSPISGHRSVSWYQQTPGQGLQFLFEYFSETQRNKGNFPGRFSGRQFSNSRSEMNVSTLELGDSALYLCASSLGTSGLDPRYNEQFFGPGTRLTVL.

The chain is built from TRBV9 and TRBJ1-3; D ambiguous. Germline CDR1 SGDLS, CDR2 YYNGEE. The V gene lost 5 bases and the J gene lost 2 bases, with 8 bases spanning the gap. This CDR3 is 13 amino acids long. CDR3 DNA: TGTGCCAGCAGGGCAGGCACTGGAAACACCATATATTTT. Translated, it gives CASRAGTGNTIYF. The full variable domain, with the rest looked up from reference TRBV9 and TRBJ1-3, is DSGVTQTPKHLITATGQRVTLRCSPRSGDLSVYWYQQSLDQGLQFLIQYYNGEERAKGNILERFSAQQFPDLHSELNLSSLELGDSALYFCASRAGTGNTIYFGEGSWLTVV.

The chain uses TRBV5-1 and TRBJ2-1; 12 nucleotides align to TRBD2. Losses at the gene ends were 4 bases for V and 3 bases for J; bases not matched to a gene: 2. CDR3 length: 15 residues. The V gene's germline CDR1 is SGHRS and CDR2 YFSETQ. The DNA for the CDR3 is TGCGCCAGCAGCCCGACTAGCGGGGGCTACAATGAGCAGTTCTTC. Translation gives CASSPTSGGYNEQFF.

The chain couples TRBV5-4 to TRBJ2-3, with D perhaps TRBD1 (6 bases). V lost 2 bases and J 3 bases, leaving 16 bases between the germline ends. CDR1 and CDR2 (germline): SGHNT, YYREEE (reference sequence). This CDR3 is 16 amino acids long. CDR3 in amino acids: CASSLSQGIGTDTQYF. Here the CDR3 DNA reads TGTGCCAGCAGCTTAAGCCAGGGGATTGGTACAGATACGCAGTATTTT.

The chain employs TRBV5-6 and TRBJ2-1; D perhaps matches TRBD2 (6 bases). The V gene lost 0 bases and the J gene lost 0 bases, with 13 bases spanning the gap. Germline CDR1 reads SGHDT; CDR2 reads YYEEEE. There are 17 residues in the CDR3. The CDR3 sequence is CASSLGLGASSYNEQFF. In nucleotides, the CDR3 is TGTGCCAGCAGCTTGGGACTAGGAGCTAGCTCCTACAATGAGCAGTTCTTC.

The genes are TRBV7-9 and TRBJ1-1; D gene unclear. This CDR3 region has 12 residues. The V gene's germline CDR1 is SEHNR and CDR2 FQNEAQ (reference sequence). The V gene lost 7 bases and the J gene lost 4 bases, with 10 bases spanning the gap. The CDR3 spells CASTSQLTEAFF. Here the CDR3 DNA reads TGTGCCAGCACCTCACAGCTCACTGAAGCTTTCTTT. The full variable domain, completed using reference TRBV7-9 and TRBJ1-1, is DTGVSQNPRHKITKRGQNVTFRCDPISEHNRLYWYRQTLGQGPEFLTYFQNEAQLEKSRLLSDRFSAERPKGSFSTLEIQRTEQGDSAMYLCASTSQLTEAFFGQGTRLTVV.

V gene TRBV6-5 combines with J gene TRBJ1-2, with D possibly matching TRBD1 (5 bases). CDR1 and CDR2 (germline): MNHEY, SVGAGI. V lost 6 bases, J lost 4 bases, and 12 bases lay in between. The CDR3 sequence is 13 residues long. In nucleotides, the CDR3 is TGTGCCAGCAGCGTGGGGCAGACCTATGGCTACACCTTC. Protein: CASSVGQTYGYTF.

The CDR3 DNA sequence: TGTGCCAGCAGTCCCGGACAGCACTTAGGTGGCTACACCTTC. Translated: CASSPGQHLGGYTF. This chain uses TRBV6-5 with TRBJ1-2, with a possible D match to TRBD1 (6 bases). This CDR3 region has 14 residues. V lost 5 bases, J lost 7 bases, and 17 bases lay in between. Germline CDR1 MNHEY, CDR2 SVGAGI.

This sequence joins TRBV3-1 (or the pseudogene TRBV3-2) and TRBJ1-2; D might be TRBD1 (5 bases). This CDR3 is 13 amino acids long. Germline lookup yields CDR1 LGHDT and CDR2 YNNKEL (reference sequence). V was trimmed by 6 bases and J by 7 bases, leaving 15 bases between them. CDR3 in amino acids: CASSPGRLFGYTF. DNA of the CDR3: TGTGCCAGCAGTCCGGGACGGTTGTTTGGCTACACCTTC.

This chain connects TRBV5-6 to TRBJ2-1, with 8 bases identical to TRBD1. J lost 5 bases, V lost 4 bases, and 11 bases had no gene match. This CDR3 is 16 amino acids long. Germline-derived CDR1 and CDR2 are SGHDT and YYEEEE. The CDR3 DNA reads as TGTGCCAGCAGCAAGGACAGGGTAGTAGGTAACAATGAGCAGTTCTTC. Protein: CASSKDRVVGNNEQFF.

V usage is TRBV7-6 and J usage is TRBJ2-7, with D unclear. The CDR3 totals 11 residues. Trimming removed 1 base from V and 6 bases from J, with 4 bases in between. The germline gives CDR1 SGHVS, CDR2 FNYEAQ. Here the CDR3 reads CASSLGAEQYF. CDR3 DNA: TGTGCCAGCAGCTTAGGGGCCGAGCAGTACTTC.

This clone was counted once. V and J are TRBV7-3 and TRBJ2-3, with 9 bases that match TRBD2. This CDR3 comprises 15 residues. Germline V gene data show CDR1 as SGHTA and CDR2 as FQGTGA. The V gene end was trimmed by 2 bases and the J gene end by 6 bases; junction bases not matched to a gene: 6. CDR3 nucleotide sequence: TGTGCCAGCAGCTTACAAGCGGGGGGCGTGGATACGCAGTATTTT. Its protein is CASSLQAGGVDTQYF.

The V call is TRBV6-4, the J call TRBJ2-1; a weak D match, TRBD2 (5 bases). V was cut by 1 base and J by 8 bases, with 15 bases left in between. The CDR3 length is 15 residues. Germline CDR1 and CDR2: MRHNA and SNTAGT. The CDR3 DNA sequence: TGTGCCAGCAGTGACTATGCAGCCAGGCGGGATGAGCAGTTCTTC. Its translation is CASSDYAARRDEQFF.

The rearrangement uses TRBV5-5 and TRBJ1-1; D is possibly TRBD1 (5 bases). Germline CDR1 reads SGHKS; CDR2 reads YYEKEE (reference sequence). Trimming removed 2 bases at V and 3 bases at J, with 11 bases between. The CDR3 is made up of 14 amino acids. The CDR3: CASSFMDKYTEAFF. CDR3 in DNA: TGTGCCAGCAGCTTTATGGACAAATACACTGAAGCTTTCTTT.

The gene calls are TRBV25-1 and TRBJ1-6; no definite D call. This CDR3 contains 13 residues. CDR1 is MGHDK, CDR2 SYGVNS, per germline. V lost 4 bases, J lost 10 bases, and 11 bases lay in between. In DNA form, the CDR3 reads TGTGCCAGCAGTGGCCCAGGAGAGTCACCCCTCCACTTT. Translation gives CASSGPGESPLHF.

The chain uses TRBV6-5 and TRBJ2-2, with D unresolved. V was shortened by 6 bases and J by 9 bases, with 8 bases between the two germline ends. The CDR3 length is 11 residues. Looked up from germline, CDR1 is MNHEY and CDR2 is SVGAGI. CDR3 DNA: TGTGCCAGCAGGGGCACTTGGGAGCTGTTTTTT. Translating it yields CASRGTWELFF.

This rearrangement joins TRBV19 to TRBJ1-5, with TRBD1 as a possible D gene (6 bases). In germline, CDR1 is LNHDA, CDR2 SQIVND (reference sequence). This CDR3 has 14 amino acids. The V end lost 6 bases, the J end lost 4 bases, and 13 bases lay between the germline ends. CDR3 residues: CASRAQGKNQPQHF. The CDR3 region has the DNA TGTGCCAGTAGAGCACAGGGAAAGAATCAGCCCCAGCATTTT.

The chain carries TRBV11-2 and TRBJ2-5; D perhaps matches TRBD2 (7 bases). The V and J ends lost 1 base and 1 base respectively, with 10 bases between them. The CDR3 length is 15 residues. Germline V gene lookup returns CDR1 SGHAT and CDR2 FQNNGV. CDR3 region: CASSLAGGPQETQYF. In nucleotides, the CDR3 is TGTGCCAGCAGCTTAGCGGGGGGCCCCCAAGAGACCCAGTACTTC.

This clone was recorded many times. V is TRBV6-4 and J is TRBJ2-3, with 7 positions matching TRBD1. The CDR3 consists of 14 residues. V gave up 2 bases and J gave up 1 base; unmatched junction bases: 0. Germline CDR1 and CDR2: MRHNA and SNTAGT. CDR3 in amino acids: CASSDGTGTDTQYF. Here the CDR3 DNA reads TGTGCCAGCAGTGACGGGACAGGCACAGATACGCAGTATTTT.

The chain recombines TRBV4-1 with TRBJ2-7; D remains unclear. Germline lookup yields CDR1 MGHRA and CDR2 YSYEKL. The CDR3 covers 15 residues. The ends were cut back, 4 bases at V and 0 bases at J, with 13 bases in the middle. The CDR3 reads CASSLLHASSYEQYF. CDR3 in DNA: TGCGCCAGCAGCCTATTGCACGCCAGCTCCTACGAGCAGTACTTC.

CDR3 coding DNA: TGTGCCAGTAGTATGACAGGTCTGAACACTGAAGCTTTCTTT. Protein product: CASSMTGLNTEAFF. This chain connects TRBV19 to TRBJ1-1; tentatively, D is TRBD1 (6 bases). The CDR3 sequence is 14 residues long. CDR1 and CDR2 from the germline V gene are LNHDA and SQIVND (reference sequence). Trimming stripped 3 bases from V and 0 bases from J, with 8 bases between.

The gene calls are TRBV19 and TRBJ1-2, with D hard to call. Per germline, CDR1 LNHDA and CDR2 SQIVND (reference sequence). This CDR3 spans 13 amino acids. Trimming stripped 3 bases from V and 6 bases from J, with 11 bases between. The CDR3, as DNA: TGTGCCAGTAGTATTCCGGCCAGCAATGGCTACACCTTC. Translating it yields CASSIPASNGYTF.

This clone has more than one count but fewer than ten. In the same sample, other DNA sequences code for this CDR3. The J gene is TRBJ1-2, the V gene TRBV5-1, with D uncertain. V shed 0 bases and J shed 1 base, with 7 bases lying between them. This CDR3 has 14 residues. Looked up from germline, CDR1 is SGHRS and CDR2 is YFSETQ. CDR3 sequence: CASSLESVNYGYTF. DNA of the CDR3: TGCGCCAGCAGCTTGGAATCAGTTAACTATGGCTACACCTTC. Based on the CDR3 plus reference TRBV5-1 and TRBJ1-2, the full variable domain is KAGVTQTPRYLIKTRGQQVTLSCSPISGHRSVSWYQQTPGQGLQFLFEYFSETQRNKGNFPGRFSGRQFSNSRSEMNVSTLELGDSALYLCASSLESVNYGYTFGSGTRLTVV.

The chain combines TRBV3-1 (or the pseudogene TRBV3-2) with TRBJ2-5; TRBD2 matches at 8 bases. V lost 4 bases and J lost 3; bases outside the gene matches: 13. Germline V gene lookup returns CDR1 LGHDT and CDR2 YNNKEL (reference sequence). CDR3 length equals 17 residues. The DNA for the CDR3 is TGTGCCAGCAGCCCTAGAAGTCACGGGAGGGCTAAAGAGACCCAGTACTTC. It is translated as CASSPRSHGRAKETQYF.

V gene TRBV3-1 (or the pseudogene TRBV3-2) combines with J gene TRBJ1-3; a possible D gene is TRBD1 (5 bases). The CDR3 loop spans 17 amino acids. Between the trimmed V and J ends, which lost 4 bases and 0 bases, there was a span of 16 bases. Germline assignment: CDR1 LGHDT and CDR2 YNNKEL (reference sequence). CDR3 bases: TGTGCCAGCAGCCGTGGGACCCAGTCACTCTCTGGAAACACCATATATTTT. This translates into CASSRGTQSLSGNTIYF.

The rearrangement joins TRBV5-1 to TRBJ1-6, with 9 nucleotides matching TRBD1. CDR3 length: 15 residues. Germline V gene lookup returns CDR1 SGHRS and CDR2 YFSETQ. V trimming: 0 bases; J trimming: 9 bases; junction bases outside the gene matches: 4. For the CDR3, the DNA is TGCGCCAGCAGCTTGGGGGACAGGGTCAGTTCACCCCTCCACTTT. Protein sequence: CASSLGDRVSSPLHF.

The chain joins TRBV5-1 to TRBJ2-5, with 14 bases lining up with TRBD2. The CDR3 is made up of 15 amino acids. J gave up 4 bases and V 3 bases, and 2 bases lay outside the gene matches. Germline CDR1 is SGHRS and CDR2 is YFSETQ. This CDR3 is CASSSGLAGVETQYF. The CDR3 DNA reads TGCGCCAGCAGCTCGGGACTAGCGGGAGTAGAGACCCAGTACTTC.

V is TRBV18 and J is TRBJ1-4, with D hard to call. The CDR3 runs to 15 residues. Germline V gives CDR1 KGHSH, CDR2 LQKENI. Trimming left V 5 bases short and J 2 bases short, with 12 bases between. CDR3 sequence (DNA): TGTGCCAGCTCAAGAGGTCGGAGGACTAATGAAAAACTGTTTTTT. Its translation is CASSRGRRTNEKLFF.

CDR3 bases: TGTGCCAGCAGTGTTGACGTCCGAGCTAATGGCTACACCTTC. It translates to CASSVDVRANGYTF. The genes are TRBV6-1 and TRBJ1-2, with D hard to call. Germline CDR1 reads MNHNS; CDR2 reads SASEGT. The V gene lost 4 bases and the J gene lost 6 bases, with 15 bases spanning the gap. The CDR3 sequence is 14 residues long.

Here the CDR3 DNA reads TGTGCCAGCCTCCTGGGCCAGGGACGGACCGGGGAGCTGTTTTTT. Translation gives CASLLGQGRTGELFF. This chain joins TRBV18 and TRBJ2-2; the D call may be TRBD1 or TRBD2 (5 bases each). Trimming left V 8 bases short and J 5 bases short, with 18 bases between. In germline, CDR1 is KGHSH, CDR2 LQKENI. CDR3 length: 15 residues.

The chain is built from TRBV7-3 and TRBJ2-2, with D hard to call. Germline assignment: CDR1 SGHTA and CDR2 FQGTGA. CDR3 length equals 15 residues. The V and J ends lost 3 bases and 5 bases respectively, with 13 bases between them. As DNA, the CDR3 is TGTGCCAGCAGCTTTCACCTCGTTGGTACCGGGGAGCTGTTTTTT. Its protein is CASSFHLVGTGELFF.